This T cell receptor beta chain was identified in a study of cytomegalovirus exposure and HLA in healthy donors. This CDR3 is 16 amino acids long. V shed 5 bases, J shed 2 bases, and the junction held 11 bases outside the gene matches. The germline gives CDR1 MNHEY, CDR2 SMNVEV (reference sequence). In nominal health when sampled, donors likely had unrecorded immune exposures nonetheless. Primers for the PCR totalled 60 Vbeta and 13 Jbeta. The protocol was immunoSEQ multiplex PCR, while the TCRdb copy is restricted to in-frame clones and leaves out a portion. The sample consists of about 100,000 clones, roughly 75% of them appearing once.

The origin of this receptor is a woman in her fifties or sixties in good health and CMV-seronegative. The chain couples TRBV27 to TRBJ2-7; 8 bases fit TRBD1. Sample: PBMCs. This CDR3 reads CASSVGTGEITYEQYF. CDR3 sequence (DNA): TGTGCCAGCAGTGTCGGGACAGGTGAAATTACCTACGAGCAGTACTTC.